This TCR beta chain was retrieved from a study of blood T cell repertoires in COVID-19. Study-level background: The origin of the acute and convalescent COVID-19 samples was the United States, Italy and Spain. PBMCs, B-cell-depleted T cells, or T cells were the source of the cDNA or gDNA that made up the material.

In the original workflow: For nucleated cells, counts were estimated from reference gene primer amplification. The repertoire was sequenced with immunoSEQ multiplex PCR; TCRdb's copy has only in-frame clones and lacks some. The V and J calls and the clone size are those of that table, but D and trimming were determined from the DNA. Of more than 200,000 clones detected, 88% appear once; the ten largest clones hold 0.65% to 0.8%. From germline, CDR1 is KGHSH and CDR2 LQKENI. The CDR3 is 11 amino acids. Trimming stripped 3 bases from V and 11 bases from J, with 10 bases between. The chain couples TRBV18 to TRBJ1-1; D is ambiguous. Sequenced material: peripheral blood. The TCR sequence derives from a human donor in a cohort sampled during active COVID-19. The CDR3 loop reads CASSPDRSAFF. CDR3 DNA: TGTGCCAGCTCACCCGACCGGAGCGCTTTCTTT.